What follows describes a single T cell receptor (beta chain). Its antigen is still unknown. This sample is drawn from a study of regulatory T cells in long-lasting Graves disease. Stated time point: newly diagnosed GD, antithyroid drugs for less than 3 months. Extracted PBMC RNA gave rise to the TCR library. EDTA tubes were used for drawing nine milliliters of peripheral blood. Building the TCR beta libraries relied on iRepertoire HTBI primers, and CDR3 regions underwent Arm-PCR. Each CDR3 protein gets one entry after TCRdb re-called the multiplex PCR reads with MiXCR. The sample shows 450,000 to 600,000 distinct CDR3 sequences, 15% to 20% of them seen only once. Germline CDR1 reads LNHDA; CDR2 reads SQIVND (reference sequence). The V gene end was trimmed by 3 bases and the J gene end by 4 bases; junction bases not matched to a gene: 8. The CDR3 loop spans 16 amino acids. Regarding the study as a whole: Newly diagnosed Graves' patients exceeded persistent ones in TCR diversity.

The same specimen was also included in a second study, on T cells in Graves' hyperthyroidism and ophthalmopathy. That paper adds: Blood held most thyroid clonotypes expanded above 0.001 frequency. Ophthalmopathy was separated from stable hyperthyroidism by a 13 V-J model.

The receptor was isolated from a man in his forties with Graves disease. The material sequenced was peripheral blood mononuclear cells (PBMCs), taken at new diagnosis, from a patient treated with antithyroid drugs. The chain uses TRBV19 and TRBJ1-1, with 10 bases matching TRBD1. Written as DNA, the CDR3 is TGTGCCAGTAGTATGGGACAGGGGTGGCTGGGCACTGAAGCTTTCTTT. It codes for CASSMGQGWLGTEAFF.